This TCR beta chain was captured in a study of regulatory T cells in long-lasting Graves disease. The CDR3 runs 14 residues. Germline assignment: CDR1 SGDLS and CDR2 YYNGEE. V was shortened by 0 bases and J by 8 bases, with 12 bases between the two germline ends. The time point: newly diagnosed GD, antithyroid drugs for less than 3 months. The TCR library was made from RNA that had been extracted from PBMCs in TRIzol. Combining iRepertoire HTBI primers with Arm-PCR of CDR3 regions, the authors built TCR beta libraries. TCRdb redid the calling of the multiplex PCR reads with MiXCR, one entry per CDR3 protein. The table shows about 540,000 distinct CDR3 sequences, with roughly 14% occurring only once. This clonotype was found a few times. Another study also made use of these data, one on T cells in Graves' hyperthyroidism and ophthalmopathy.

The origin of this receptor is a man in his thirties or forties with Graves disease. The sequencing here drew on peripheral blood mononuclear cells (PBMCs), taken at new diagnosis, from a patient treated with antithyroid drugs. The rearrangement joins TRBV9 to TRBJ1-3; D remains unclear. Here the CDR3 DNA reads TGTGCCAGCAGCGTAGGAGTAGGACGGGACACCATATATTTT. This translates into CASSVGVGRDTIYF.